These 32 T cell receptor beta chains were all obtained from the same sample, sequenced in a study of T-cell memory formation after mild COVID-19. One entry per CDR3 protein results from TCRdb running MiXCR on the 5' RACE reads. The top ten hold approximately 12% of the sample, which has some 160,000 distinct CDR3 sequences, roughly 31% seen once. The sequenced material came from PBMCs or a T cell subset sorted from them (not recorded which). All receptors derive from an adult woman who had mild COVID-19 (a few samples of this study predate the infection). Cell type and time point are not known.

V gene TRBV9 combines with J gene TRBJ2-5, with D tentatively TRBD1 (5 bases). This CDR3 comprises 14 residues. The V gene's germline CDR1 is SGDLS and CDR2 YYNGEE. V dropped 3 bases and J dropped 7 bases, with 16 bases sitting between them. The CDR3 sequence: CASSGPLTGGTQYF. CDR3 coding DNA: TGTGCCAGCAGCGGGCCTCTCACAGGCGGGACCCAGTACTTC. The whole variable domain, remainder taken from reference TRBV9 and TRBJ2-5, is DSGVTQTPKHLITATGQRVTLRCSPRSGDLSVYWYQQSLDQGLQFLIQYYNGEERAKGNILERFSAQQFPDLHSELNLSSLELGDSALYFCASSGPLTGGTQYFGPGTRLLVL.

This clonotype was detected only a few times. The V and J genes are TRBV11-1 and TRBJ2-1; TRBD2 aligns across 8 bases. Germline V gene lookup returns CDR1 SGHAT and CDR2 FQDESV (reference sequence). Unmatched junction bases numbered 5, after V lost 1 base and J lost 12 bases. The CDR3 is made up of 13 amino acids. The CDR3 sequence: CASSLGREGSQFF. The CDR3 coding sequence is TGTGCCAGCAGCTTAGGACGGGAGGGCTCGCAGTTCTTC.

DNA for the CDR3: TGTGCCAGCAACGGGGGCGGGAACACTGAAGCTTTCTTT. Residues: CASNGGGNTEAFF. The chain combines TRBV3-1 with TRBJ1-1, with a possible D match to TRBD1 (6 bases). Germline-derived CDR1 and CDR2 are LGHDT and YNNKEL (reference sequence). The CDR3 sequence is 13 residues long. Trimming left V 7 bases short and J 1 base short, with 10 bases between.

V and J are TRBV6-6 and TRBJ2-2; D unresolved. The germline gives CDR1 MNHNY, CDR2 SVGAGI (reference sequence). V lost 8 bases and J lost 3, with 4 bases in between. The CDR3 runs 11 residues. CDR3: CASLYTGELFF. CDR3 nucleotides: TGTGCCAGCCTCTACACCGGGGAGCTGTTTTTT.

This clonotype showed up just once. The chain couples TRBV13 to TRBJ1-6, with TRBD1 matching 8 bases. Germline V CDR1 and CDR2: PRHDT, FYEKMQ (reference sequence). After removal of 5 bases from V and 7 bases from J, the junction contained 10 bases not matched to a gene. CDR3 length equals 16 residues. CDR3 coding DNA: TGTGCCAGCAGCCCTACCCCGGACAGGGTAAATTCACCCCTCCACTTT. Translating it yields CASSPTPDRVNSPLHF.

This clonotype came up a few times. This chain links TRBV6-2 or TRBV6-3 with TRBJ2-2; D is unclear. Trimming removed 0 bases at V and 7 bases at J, with 6 bases between. Germline CDR1 reads MNHEY; CDR2 reads SVGEGT. The CDR3 has 13 residues. The CDR3 is CASSYSESGELFF. The CDR3 bases are TGTGCCAGCAGTTACTCGGAGAGCGGGGAGCTGTTTTTT.

The rearrangement uses TRBV11-2 and TRBJ2-3; TRBD1 might be the D (5 bases). This CDR3 has 14 amino acids. V was clipped by 9 bases and J by 1 base, with 14 bases between them. Germline assignment: CDR1 SGHAT and CDR2 FQNNGV. The CDR3 reads CASLKGQGTDTQYF. The CDR3 nucleotides read TGTGCCAGTCTGAAGGGGCAGGGCACAGATACGCAGTATTTT.

The rearrangement joins TRBV6-2 or TRBV6-3 to TRBJ2-2; 7 nucleotides match TRBD1. The J segment lost 1 base and the V segment lost 4 bases, leaving 3 bases of the junction unmatched. CDR1 and CDR2 from the germline V gene are MNHEY and SVGEGT. There are 15 residues in the CDR3. CDR3 nucleotide sequence: TGTGCCAGCAGTTTACAGGGGAGGAACACCGGGGAGCTGTTTTTT. It translates to CASSLQGRNTGELFF.

The chain has TRBV25-1 and TRBJ1-2; no reliable D call. Trimming removed 2 bases at V and 4 bases at J, with 5 bases between. This CDR3 is built from 12 residues. Germline CDR1 and CDR2: MGHDK and SYGVNS. As DNA, the CDR3 is TGTGCCAGCAGTGAAGGAGGCTATGGCTACACCTTC. Encoded protein: CASSEGGYGYTF.

This rearrangement joins TRBV12-3 or TRBV12-4 to TRBJ2-7; possibly TRBD1 for D (6 bases). CDR3 size: 15 residues. Trimming cost V 4 bases and J 0 bases, with 13 bases left between them. The CDR3 coding sequence is TGTGCCAGCAGTTCCGACAGGAGAGGCTCCTACGAGCAGTACTTC. The encoded protein is CASSSDRRGSYEQYF.

This clonotype was detected only a few times. This chain links TRBV10-3 with TRBJ2-3, with TRBD2 identical over 12 bases. J gave up 7 bases and V 2 bases, and 16 bases lay outside the gene matches. The germline V gene has CDR1 ENHRY and CDR2 SYGVKD. There are 19 residues in the CDR3. Here the CDR3 reads CAISEAGPSSSGGANTQYF. In DNA form, the CDR3 reads TGTGCCATCAGTGAGGCGGGGCCCTCATCTAGCGGGGGGGCAAATACGCAGTATTTT.

This clonotype was recorded a few times. The V and J genes are TRBV27 and TRBJ1-1, with D maybe TRBD1 (5 bases). This CDR3 spans 15 amino acids. Germline V gene lookup returns CDR1 MNHEY and CDR2 SMNVEV (reference sequence). Trimming stripped 6 bases from V and 1 base from J, with 15 bases between. The CDR3 nucleotides read TGTGCCAGCAGACGGGCAGGGTGGGGGAACACTGAAGCTTTCTTT. Translation: CASRRAGWGNTEAFF.

V and J are TRBV5-1 and TRBJ2-2; D ambiguous. This CDR3 is 12 amino acids long. Between the trimmed V and J ends, which lost 2 bases and 7 bases, there was a span of 6 bases. Germline lookup yields CDR1 SGHRS and CDR2 YFSETQ. The CDR3 nucleotides read TGCGCCAGCAGCTTCGAGTACGGGGAGCTGTTTTTT. Its protein product is CASSFEYGELFF.

This clonotype was seen only a few times. The J gene is TRBJ1-1, the V gene TRBV12-3 or TRBV12-4; D is ambiguous. The V end lost 3 bases, the J end lost 5 bases, and 10 bases lay between the germline ends. The CDR3 has 13 amino acids. DNA of the CDR3: TGTGCCAGCAGTTTTTCTGGCAGAACTGAAGCTTTCTTT. Protein sequence: CASSFSGRTEAFF.

The gene calls are TRBV6-2 or TRBV6-3 and TRBJ2-2; no definite D call. The germline V and J ends were trimmed by 5 bases and 4 bases, with 11 bases remaining between them. CDR1 and CDR2 from the germline V gene are MNHEY and SVGEGT. CDR3 length: 14 residues. Here the CDR3 DNA reads TGTGCCAGCAGTCGGACCGGATTCACCGGGGAGCTGTTTTTT. Translating gives CASSRTGFTGELFF.

This clonotype has a handful of counts. The chain employs TRBV2 and TRBJ2-1; 8 bases agree with TRBD1. Trimming removed 4 bases from V and 4 bases from J; junction bases left unmatched: 6. The CDR3 contains 15 residues. From germline, CDR1 is SNHLY and CDR2 FYNNEI. CDR3 loop: CASSVDRGGYNEQFF. In DNA, the CDR3 is TGTGCCAGCAGTGTCGACAGGGGTGGTTACAATGAGCAGTTCTTC.

CDR3 bases: TGCAGTGGGAGGGGCCGTGCAGATACGCAGTATTTT. Translating gives CSGRGRADTQYF. The V gene is TRBV20-1, the J gene TRBJ2-3; a weak D match, TRBD2 (6 bases). Trimming stripped 7 bases from V and 4 bases from J, with 12 bases between. The V gene's germline CDR1 is DFQATT and CDR2 SNEGSKA (reference sequence). This CDR3 comprises 12 residues.

This clonotype was counted only a few times. The chain employs TRBV6-5 and TRBJ2-7; the match to TRBD1 covers 8 bases. CDR1 MNHEY and CDR2 SVGAGI come from the germline V gene. The V and J ends lost 6 bases and 2 bases, in that order; junction bases with no gene match: 9. CDR3 length: 15 amino acids. DNA for the CDR3: TGTGCCAGCAGAGTGGACAGGGAGTCCCCCTACGAGCAGTACTTC. As protein: CASRVDRESPYEQYF.

The chain uses TRBV6-1 and TRBJ1-5; 9 bases fit TRBD1. Trimming cost V 6 bases and J 7 bases; bases outside gene matches: 10. CDR3 length equals 15 residues. Germline assignment: CDR1 MNHNS and CDR2 SASEGT. In DNA form, the CDR3 reads TGTGCCAGCAGGGTCGGGGGACAGGGAGGACAGCCCCAGCATTTT. It translates to CASRVGGQGGQPQHF.

This clonotype was found many times. The gene calls are TRBV4-3 and TRBJ1-2; perhaps TRBD1 as D (5 bases). The length of the CDR3 is 17 residues. Germline values: CDR1 LGHNA, CDR2 YSLEER. V lost 1 base and J 3 bases, leaving 18 bases between the germline ends. CDR3 sequence (DNA): TGCGCCAGCAGCCAAGTGACAAAGGGGCTGGGTGACTATGGCTACACCTTC. Translated, it gives CASSQVTKGLGDYGYTF.

This clonotype was counted ten times or more. The CDR3 reads CASSPSGGPYEQYF. CDR3 DNA sequence: TGTGCCAGCAGCCCCAGCGGGGGGCCCTACGAGCAGTACTTC. V is TRBV7-3 and J is TRBJ2-7, with TRBD2 identical over 9 bases. Germline CDR1 and CDR2: SGHTA and FQGTGA. CDR3 length: 14 residues. J lost 2 bases, V lost 5 bases, and 4 bases had no gene match.

In nucleotides, the CDR3 is TGTGCCACCAGTGGGACAGCGGGGTGGGACCAAGAGACCCAGTACTTC. Protein: CATSGTAGWDQETQYF. The rearrangement uses TRBV24-1 and TRBJ2-5, with D maybe TRBD2 (7 bases). The CDR3 covers 16 residues. V was clipped by 5 bases and J by 0 bases, with 15 bases between them. Per the germline V gene, CDR1 is KGHDR and CDR2 is SFDVKD.

This clonotype was seen only once. No conserved phenylalanine or tryptophan ends this CDR3, so it is likely a read error. The DNA is left out, because the CDR3 cannot be placed on it with certainty; the CDR3 is given as TCRdb lists it. The V and J genes are TRBV2 and TRBJ1-2; TRBD1 was called by the table and not checked on the DNA. The CDR3 spans 8 amino acids, including both terminal residues. Looked up from germline, CDR1 is SNHLY and CDR2 is FYNNEI. The CDR3 region is CASKTGRY.

The V gene is TRBV20-1, the J gene TRBJ2-5, with TRBD2 as a possible D gene (6 bases). With 5 bases removed from V and 5 bases from J, the gap between germline ends came to 18 bases. Per germline, CDR1 DFQATT and CDR2 SNEGSKA (reference sequence). The CDR3 totals 14 residues. Here the CDR3 reads CSARTETRGETQYF. Written as DNA, the CDR3 is TGCAGTGCTCGGACTGAAACTCGGGGGGAGACCCAGTACTTC.

The chain links TRBV6-5 to TRBJ1-1; weak D call: TRBD1 (5 bases). Germline V lookup: CDR1 MNHEY, CDR2 SVGAGI. The V end was cut by 2 bases, the J end by 0 bases, with 7 bases between. The CDR3 is 14 residues long. For the CDR3, the DNA is TGTGCCAGCAGTTACGGGGGAGTGAACACTGAAGCTTTCTTT. It encodes CASSYGGVNTEAFF.

This chain links TRBV6-2 or TRBV6-3 with TRBJ2-1; 8 bases are shared with TRBD1. The ends lost 6 bases at V and 4 bases at J; junction bases unmatched: 8. The CDR3 spans 15 residues. Germline-derived CDR1 and CDR2 are MNHEY and SVGEGT. CDR3 protein: CASSPDRGGYNEQFF. The DNA of the CDR3 is TGTGCCAGCAGCCCAGACAGGGGAGGATACAATGAGCAGTTCTTC.

This clonotype appeared a few times. The gene calls are TRBV7-8 and TRBJ2-1; 12 bases are a match to TRBD2. CDR1 and CDR2 (germline): SGHVS, FQNEAQ. The junction had 10 bases not matched to a gene; V was cut back by 4 bases and J by 9 bases. The CDR3 has 16 residues. DNA of the CDR3: TGTGCCAGCAGCTACCTAGCGGGAGGGATTCAGGGTGAGCAGTTCTTC. Its translation is CASSYLAGGIQGEQFF.

This clonotype was counted only a few times. V and J are TRBV12-3 or TRBV12-4 and TRBJ2-1, with 11 nucleotides matching TRBD2. The trim removed 6 bases at V and 5 bases at J, leaving 9 bases unmatched. This CDR3 has 16 amino acids. The CDR3 loop reads CASSRLLAGGHNEQFF. The CDR3 coding sequence is TGTGCCAGCAGCCGTCTCCTAGCGGGGGGTCACAATGAGCAGTTCTTC.

V gene TRBV12-3 or TRBV12-4 combines with J gene TRBJ2-7; TRBD1 is a possible D gene (6 bases). V shed 6 bases and J shed 3 bases, with 15 bases lying between them. CDR3 length equals 14 residues. The CDR3 loop reads CASRPQGLSYEQYF. Written as DNA, the CDR3 is TGTGCCAGCAGGCCCCAGGGGTTGAGCTACGAGCAGTACTTC.

V gene TRBV24-1 combines with J gene TRBJ2-1, with D possibly called TRBD1 or TRBD2 (5 bases each). CDR1 is KGHDR, CDR2 SFDVKD, per germline. V was clipped by 4 bases and J by 8 bases, with 23 bases between them. The CDR3 has 17 amino acids. The CDR3 is CATSDLTRDPALDEQFF. Here the CDR3 DNA reads TGTGCCACCAGTGACCTCACCCGGGACCCTGCCTTGGATGAGCAGTTCTTC.

The chain recombines TRBV15 with TRBJ2-7; TRBD2 might be the D (6 bases). This CDR3 region has 14 residues. Germline lookup yields CDR1 LNHNV and CDR2 YYDKDF (reference sequence). V lost 5 bases and J lost 2, with 13 bases in between. The CDR3 DNA is TGTGCCACCAGCTCAAATAGCGGCCCCTACGAGCAGTACTTC. It translates to CATSSNSGPYEQYF.

This clonotype has just a few counts. The rearrangement links TRBV3-1 to TRBJ2-1; a possible D gene is TRBD2 (5 bases). CDR1 LGHDT and CDR2 YNNKEL come from the germline V gene (reference sequence). Trimming stripped 2 bases from V and 0 bases from J, with 8 bases between. This CDR3 has 15 residues. In nucleotides, the CDR3 is TGTGCCAGCAGCCAACGAGGGAGCTCCTACAATGAGCAGTTCTTC. This codes for CASSQRGSSYNEQFF.